This TCR beta chain was sequenced for a study of cytomegalovirus exposure and HLA in healthy donors. PCR primers comprised 60 Vbeta and 13 Jbeta primers. The table came from immunoSEQ multiplex PCR; TCRdb's copy has only in-frame clones and leaves some out. The repertoire holds about 270,000 clones, with roughly two thirds as singletons. Turning to this clone: No antigen is known for it.

Study-level results: What was likely a sequencing artifact was a cluster of highly shared sequence variants.

The CDR3 has 15 amino acids. The germline CDR1 and CDR2 sequences are SGHRS and YFSETQ. V dropped 2 bases and J dropped 2; count of bases not matched to a gene: 3. The rearrangement uses TRBV5-1 and TRBJ2-7; 11 nucleotides match TRBD2. The sequencing sample was made of PBMCs. This clonotype was obtained from a female donor in good health and CMV-seronegative. In DNA form, the CDR3 reads TGCGCCAGCAGCTTACTAGCGGGGGTTGCCTACGAGCAGTACTTC. Amino acids: CASSLLAGVAYEQYF.